This TCR beta chain stems from a study of OX40 agonist ivuxolimab in advanced cancers. Sequencing used immunoSEQ multiplex PCR; TCRdb keeps in-frame clones, though not all of them. The table includes 75,000 to 90,000 clones, roughly nine tenths detected once. The CDR3 loop spans 18 amino acids. Sequenced material: CD4+ or CD8+ T cells sorted from blood, taken in a trial of the OX40 agonist ivuxolimab. The chain has TRBV21-1 and TRBJ2-7. TRBV21-1 is a recognized pseudogene. The receptor comes from an adult with an advanced solid tumor such as melanoma, head and neck, liver or kidney cancer. CDR3 amino acids: CASSKEWGGAGEASEQYF. In nucleotides, the CDR3 is TGTGCCAGCAGCAAAGAGTGGGGCGGGGCAGGGGAGGCGAGCGAGCAGTACTTC.